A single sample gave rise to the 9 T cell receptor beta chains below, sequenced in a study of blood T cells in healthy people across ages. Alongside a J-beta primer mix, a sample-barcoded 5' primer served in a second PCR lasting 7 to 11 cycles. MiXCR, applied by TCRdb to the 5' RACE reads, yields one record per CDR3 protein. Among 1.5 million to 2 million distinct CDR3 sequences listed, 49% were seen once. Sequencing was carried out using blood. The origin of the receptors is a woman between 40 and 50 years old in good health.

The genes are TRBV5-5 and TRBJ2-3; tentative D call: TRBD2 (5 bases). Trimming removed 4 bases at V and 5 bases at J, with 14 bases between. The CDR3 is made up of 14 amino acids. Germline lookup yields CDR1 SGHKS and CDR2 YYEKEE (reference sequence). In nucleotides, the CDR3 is TGTGCCAGCAGCCCCCTGAGAGGGAGAGATACGCAGTATTTT. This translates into CASSPLRGRDTQYF.

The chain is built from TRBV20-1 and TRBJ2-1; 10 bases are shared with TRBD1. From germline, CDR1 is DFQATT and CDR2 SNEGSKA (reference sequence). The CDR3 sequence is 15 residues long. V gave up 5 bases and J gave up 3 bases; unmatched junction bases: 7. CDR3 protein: CSASPGQGNYNEQFF. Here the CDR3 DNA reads TGCAGTGCTTCCCCGGGACAGGGGAACTACAATGAGCAGTTCTTC.

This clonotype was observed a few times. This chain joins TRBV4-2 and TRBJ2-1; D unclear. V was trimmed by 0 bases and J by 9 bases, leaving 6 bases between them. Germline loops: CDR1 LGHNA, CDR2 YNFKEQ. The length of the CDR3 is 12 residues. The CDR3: CASSQDWSEQFF. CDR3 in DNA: TGTGCCAGCAGCCAAGATTGGAGTGAGCAGTTCTTC.

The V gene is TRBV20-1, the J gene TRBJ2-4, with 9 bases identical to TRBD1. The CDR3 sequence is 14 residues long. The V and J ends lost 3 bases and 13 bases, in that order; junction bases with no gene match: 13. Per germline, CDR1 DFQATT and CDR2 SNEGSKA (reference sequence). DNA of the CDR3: TGCAGTGCTAGGCTAGGGACAGGGCACCCTGGGCAGTACTTC. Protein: CSARLGTGHPGQYF.

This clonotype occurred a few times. CDR3 DNA sequence: TGCAGTGCCCACATGCGGCGGGGGAGCCAAGAGACCCAGTACTTC. Translation gives CSAHMRRGSQETQYF. The V and J genes are TRBV20-1 and TRBJ2-5, with 7 bases fitting TRBD2. CDR3 length: 15 residues. The V and J ends lost 6 bases and 1 base, in that order; junction bases with no gene match: 11. Germline CDR1 is DFQATT and CDR2 is SNEGSKA (reference sequence).

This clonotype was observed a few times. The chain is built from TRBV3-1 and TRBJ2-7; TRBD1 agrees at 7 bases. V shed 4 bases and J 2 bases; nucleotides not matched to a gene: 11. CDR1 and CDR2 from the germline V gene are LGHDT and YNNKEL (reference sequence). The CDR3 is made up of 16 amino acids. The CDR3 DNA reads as TGTGCCAGCAGCCTCCGTCGAGGGGGCTCAACCTACGAGCAGTACTTC. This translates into CASSLRRGGSTYEQYF.

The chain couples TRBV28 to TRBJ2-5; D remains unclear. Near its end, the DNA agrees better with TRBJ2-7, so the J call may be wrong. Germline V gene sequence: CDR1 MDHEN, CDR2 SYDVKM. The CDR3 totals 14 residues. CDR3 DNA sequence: TGTGCCAGCAGTGTAACTGTGGCAGGCCACGAGCAGTACTTC. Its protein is CASSVTVAGHEQYF.

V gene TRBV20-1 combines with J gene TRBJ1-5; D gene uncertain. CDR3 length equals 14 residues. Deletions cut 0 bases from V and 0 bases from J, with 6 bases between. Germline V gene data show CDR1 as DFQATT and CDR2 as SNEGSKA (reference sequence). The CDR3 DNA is TGCAGTGCTAGAGAACCGACTAGCAATCAGCCCCAGCATTTT. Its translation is CSAREPTSNQPQHF.

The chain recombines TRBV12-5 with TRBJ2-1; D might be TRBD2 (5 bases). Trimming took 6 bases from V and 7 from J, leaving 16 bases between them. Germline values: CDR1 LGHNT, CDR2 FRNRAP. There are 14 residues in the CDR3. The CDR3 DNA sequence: TGTGCTAGTGGCTCGGGCCTAGCTAGGAATGAGCAGTTCTTC. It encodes CASGSGLARNEQFF.